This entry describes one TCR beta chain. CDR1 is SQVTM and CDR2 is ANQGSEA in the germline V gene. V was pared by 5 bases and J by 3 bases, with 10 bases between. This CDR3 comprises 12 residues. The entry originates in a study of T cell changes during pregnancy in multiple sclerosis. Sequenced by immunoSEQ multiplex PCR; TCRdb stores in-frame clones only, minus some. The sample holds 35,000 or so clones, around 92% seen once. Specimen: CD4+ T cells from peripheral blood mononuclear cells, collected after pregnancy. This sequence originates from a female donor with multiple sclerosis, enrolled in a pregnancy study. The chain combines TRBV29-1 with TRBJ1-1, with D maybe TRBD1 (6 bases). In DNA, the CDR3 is TGCAGCGTTCTAACAGGGTACACTGAAGCTTTCTTT. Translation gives CSVLTGYTEAFF.